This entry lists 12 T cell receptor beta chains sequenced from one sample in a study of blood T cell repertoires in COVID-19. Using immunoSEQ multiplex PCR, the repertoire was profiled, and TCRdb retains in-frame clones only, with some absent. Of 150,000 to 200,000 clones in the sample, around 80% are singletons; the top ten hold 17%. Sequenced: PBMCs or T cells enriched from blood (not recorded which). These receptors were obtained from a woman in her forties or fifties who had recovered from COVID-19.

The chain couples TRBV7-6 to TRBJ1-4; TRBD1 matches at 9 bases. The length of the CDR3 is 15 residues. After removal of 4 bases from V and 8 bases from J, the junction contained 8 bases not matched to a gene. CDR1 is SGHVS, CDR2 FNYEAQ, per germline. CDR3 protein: CASSSGTGLIEKLFF. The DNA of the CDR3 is TGTGCCAGCAGCTCCGGGACAGGGTTAATAGAAAAACTGTTTTTT.

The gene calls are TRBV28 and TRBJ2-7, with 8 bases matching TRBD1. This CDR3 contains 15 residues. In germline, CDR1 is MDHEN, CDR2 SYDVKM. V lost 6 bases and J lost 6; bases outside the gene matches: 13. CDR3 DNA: TGTGCCAGCAGCTACGGACAGGGAAGATTCTCCGAGCAGTACTTC. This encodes CASSYGQGRFSEQYF. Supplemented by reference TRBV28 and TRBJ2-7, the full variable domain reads DVKVTQSSRYLVKRTGEKVFLECVQDMDHENMFWYRQDPGLGLRLIYFSYDVKMKEKGDIPEGYSVSREKKERFSLILESASTNQTSMYLCASSYGQGRFSEQYFGPGTRLTVT.

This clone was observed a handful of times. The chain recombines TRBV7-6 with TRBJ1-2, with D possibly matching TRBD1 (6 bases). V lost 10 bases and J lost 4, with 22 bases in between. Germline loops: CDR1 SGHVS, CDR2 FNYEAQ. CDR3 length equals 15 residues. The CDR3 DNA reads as TGTGCCATTTCGGAAATAACACAGGGAGCCTATGGCTACACCTTC. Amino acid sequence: CAISEITQGAYGYTF. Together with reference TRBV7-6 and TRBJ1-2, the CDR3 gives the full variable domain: GAGVSQSPRYKVTKRGQDVALRCDPISGHVSLYWYRQALGQGPEFLTYFNYEAQQDKSGLPNDRFSAERPEGSISTLTIQRTEQRDSAMYRCAISEITQGAYGYTFGSGTRLTVV.

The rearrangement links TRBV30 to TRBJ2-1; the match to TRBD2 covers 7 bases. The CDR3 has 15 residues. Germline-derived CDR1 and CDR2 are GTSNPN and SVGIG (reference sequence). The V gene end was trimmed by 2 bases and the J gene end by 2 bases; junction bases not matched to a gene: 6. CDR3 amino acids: CAWSLEGGAYNEQFF. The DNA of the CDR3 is TGTGCCTGGAGTTTGGAGGGAGGGGCCTACAATGAGCAGTTCTTC.

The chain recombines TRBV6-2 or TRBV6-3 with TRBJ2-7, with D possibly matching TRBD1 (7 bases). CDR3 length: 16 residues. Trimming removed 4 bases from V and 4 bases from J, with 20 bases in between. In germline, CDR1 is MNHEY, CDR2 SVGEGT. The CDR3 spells CASSLGGGRGIYEQYF. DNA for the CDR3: TGTGCCAGCAGTTTGGGGGGCGGCAGGGGGATTTACGAGCAGTACTTC.

In DNA, the CDR3 is TGTGCCAGCAGGGGACACGAACCTAATCAGCCCCAGCATTTT. Protein sequence: CASRGHEPNQPQHF. This rearrangement joins TRBV2 to TRBJ1-5; the D gene is possibly TRBD1 (6 bases). V was shortened by 6 bases and J by 4 bases, with 13 bases between the two germline ends. This CDR3 comprises 14 residues. Germline V gene data show CDR1 as SNHLY and CDR2 as FYNNEI.

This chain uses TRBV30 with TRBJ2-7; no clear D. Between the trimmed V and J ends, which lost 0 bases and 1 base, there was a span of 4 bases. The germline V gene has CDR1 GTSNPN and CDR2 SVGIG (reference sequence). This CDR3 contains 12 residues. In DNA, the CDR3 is TGTGCCTGGAGTGTGAGTTCCTACGAGCAGTACTTC. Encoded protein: CAWSVSSYEQYF.

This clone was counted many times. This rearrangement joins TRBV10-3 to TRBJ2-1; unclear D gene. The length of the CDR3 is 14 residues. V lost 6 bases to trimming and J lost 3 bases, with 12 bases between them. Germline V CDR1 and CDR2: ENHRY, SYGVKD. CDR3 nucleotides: TGTGCCATCAGCTACTCTACCCTCTACAATGAGCAGTTCTTC. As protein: CAISYSTLYNEQFF.

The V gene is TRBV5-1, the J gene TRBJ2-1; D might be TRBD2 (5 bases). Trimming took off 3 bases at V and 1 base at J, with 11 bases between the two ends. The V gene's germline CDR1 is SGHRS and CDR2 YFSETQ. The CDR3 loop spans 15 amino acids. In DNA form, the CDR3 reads TGCGCCAGCAGCTATCAAGCGGAGTCCTACAATGAGCAGTTCTTC. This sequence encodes CASSYQAESYNEQFF.

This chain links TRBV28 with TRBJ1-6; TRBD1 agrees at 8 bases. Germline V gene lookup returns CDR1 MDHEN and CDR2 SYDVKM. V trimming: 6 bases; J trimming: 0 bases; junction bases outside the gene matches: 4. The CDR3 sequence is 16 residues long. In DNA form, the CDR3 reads TGTGCCAGCAGCGGGACAGGATTCTCCTATAATTCACCCCTCCACTTT. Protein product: CASSGTGFSYNSPLHF.

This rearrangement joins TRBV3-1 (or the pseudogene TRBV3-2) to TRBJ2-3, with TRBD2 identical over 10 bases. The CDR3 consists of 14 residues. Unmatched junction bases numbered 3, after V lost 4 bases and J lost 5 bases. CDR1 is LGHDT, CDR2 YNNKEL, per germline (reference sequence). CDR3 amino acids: CASSLASGRDTQYF. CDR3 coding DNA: TGTGCCAGCAGCCTGGCTAGCGGGAGAGATACGCAGTATTTT.

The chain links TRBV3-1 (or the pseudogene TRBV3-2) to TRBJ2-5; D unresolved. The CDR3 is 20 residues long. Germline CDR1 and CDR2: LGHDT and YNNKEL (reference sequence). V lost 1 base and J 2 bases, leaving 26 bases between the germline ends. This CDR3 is CASSQVPLGFATDKQETQYF. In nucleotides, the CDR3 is TGTGCCAGCAGCCAAGTACCCCTCGGGTTCGCGACCGATAAGCAAGAGACCCAGTACTTC.